Listed below are T cell receptor beta chains from one sample, sequenced in a study of cytomegalovirus exposure and HLA in healthy donors. The repertoire was sequenced with immunoSEQ multiplex PCR; TCRdb's copy has only in-frame clones and lacks some. Among under 250,000 clones listed, less than 90% were seen once. The material sequenced was PBMCs. The receptor source for this set is a man younger than 35 in good health and CMV-seropositive. The CDR3 runs from the conserved cysteine through the conserved F or W. A D gene is named only where the DNA matches it firmly. A clone size is listed for some rows: how often the clone was seen (once, few, many), or a class if it is expanded.

>TRBV18|few|TRBJ1-2|.
TGTGCCAGCTCACCCAAGCAGGGGAGTAGCTATGGCTACACCTTC
CASSPKQGSSYGYTF
>TRBV9|.|TRBJ1-1|.
TGTGCCAGCAGATCCGGTTTCTTGAACACTGAAGCTTTCTTT
CASRSGFLNTEAFF
>TRBV10-3|.|TRBJ2-3|.
TGTGCCATCAGTCGGGGGGCACAGGGTACAGATACGCAGTATTTT
CAISRGAQGTDTQYF
>TRBV18|.|TRBJ2-7|TRBD2
TGTGCCAGCTCACCCAGCGGGAGCCCTCCAGGCGAGCAGTACTTC
CASSPSGSPPGEQYF
>TRBV4-1|.|TRBJ2-1|TRBD2
TGCGCCAGCAGCCAATCCCAGCGGGATTACAATGAGCAGTTCTTC
CASSQSQRDYNEQFF
>TRBV21-1|.|TRBJ2-7|.
TGTGCCAGCAGCAAAGGGGACGGCGGCTACGAGCAGTACTTC
CASSKGDGGYEQYF
>TRBV28|.|TRBJ1-1|.
TGTGCCAGCAGTTTGCCTCAGGGAGCTGAAGCTTTCTTT
CASSLPQGAEAFF
>TRBV6-1|.|TRBJ1-1|.
TGTGCCAGCAGGGCGGGGTGGTCGTGGGGAGCTTTCTTT
CASRAGWSWGAFF
>TRBV27|.|TRBJ2-1|.
TGTGCCAGCAGTTGGACCGGAAACAATGAGCAGTTCTTC
CASSWTGNNEQFF
>TRBV5-4|.|TRBJ1-2|.
TGTGCCAGCAGCTTGGGTGGCCCGGACAGCAAGTATAACTATGGCTACACCTTC
CASSLGGPDSKYNYGYTF
>TRBV7-2|.|TRBJ2-7|.
TGTGCCAGCGGTATCGGGACACCAACCTACGAGCAGTACTTC
CASGIGTPTYEQYF
>TRBV7-6|.|TRBJ2-7|.
TGTGCCAGCAGCCTACGGCCAGCAGAATTCCACGAGCAGTACTTC
CASSLRPAEFHEQYF
>TRBV30|.|TRBJ2-1|.
TGTGCCTGGACTCTGAAAGCTTTTGGGCCCTACAATGAGCAGTTCTTC
CAWTLKAFGPYNEQFF
>TRBV27|few|TRBJ2-2|TRBD2
TGTGCCAGCAGTCCACTTAACAGTAATATGGGACTAGCCCCCGGGGAGCTGTTTTTT
CASSPLNSNMGLAPGELFF
>TRBV27|.|TRBJ2-3|.
TGTGCCAGCAGTCGCCTCGGGAGAATCACAGATACGCAGTATTTT
CASSRLGRITDTQYF
>TRBV21-1|.|TRBJ1-5|.
TGTGCCAGCAGCAGTACGACAGCTCCCAATCAGCCCCAGCATTTT
CASSSTTAPNQPQHF
>TRBV27|.|TRBJ2-1|TRBD2
TGTGCCAGCAGGGAAGCGGGAAGGGGCAATGAGCAGTTCTTC
CASREAGRGNEQFF
>TRBV7-9|.|TRBJ1-5|TRBD1
TGTGCCAGCAGCTTAGGTGGCAGGGGGTATCAGCCCCAGCATTTT
CASSLGGRGYQPQHF
>TRBV5-5|once|TRBJ1-1|TRBD1
TGTGCCAGCAGCTACTCCTACAGGGGAACTGAAGCTTTCTTT
CASSYSYRGTEAFF
>TRBV7-9|.|TRBJ2-1|.
TGTGCCAGCAGCCCTGAATTAACGGTCTACAATGAGCAGTTCTTC
CASSPELTVYNEQFF
>TRBV7-9|.|TRBJ2-1|.
TGTGCCAGCAGCCAGGCCTCGGGGACCCCCAATGAGCAGTTCTTC
CASSQASGTPNEQFF
>TRBV5-1|.|TRBJ2-5|TRBD2
TGCGCCAGCAGCCTAATAGCGGGAGAGGGGGAGACCCAGTACTTC
CASSLIAGEGETQYF
>TRBV27|.|TRBJ2-7|.
TGTGCCAGCAGCCCCGCGGGGGCGGGGCTCCCCGAGCAGTACTTC
CASSPAGAGLPEQYF
>TRBV7-9|.|TRBJ1-4|.
TGTGCCAGCAGCCCCGGGGGGACAAATGAAAAACTGTTTTTT
CASSPGGTNEKLFF
>TRBV20-1|.|TRBJ1-1|.
TGCAGTGCAAGGGGGGACACTGAAGCTTTCTTT
CSARGDTEAFF
>TRBV27|.|TRBJ1-4|.
TGTGCCAGCGGAAAGAATGAAAAACTGTTTTTT
CASGKNEKLFF
>TRBV10-3|.|TRBJ2-7|.
TGTGCCATCAGTGAGTCTAGGGAGTCCCCCTCCTACGAGCAGTACTTC
CAISESRESPSYEQYF
>TRBV7-3|.|TRBJ2-5|TRBD1
TGTGCCAGCAGCCCACAGGGGGCAGGGGAGACCCAGTACTTC
CASSPQGAGETQYF
>TRBV2|.|TRBJ1-5|.
TGTGCCAGCAGTGAATATAGCCGGACCGCCGCCGCTTATAGCAATCAGCCCCAGCATTTT
CASSEYSRTAAAYSNQPQHF
>TRBV6-6|.|TRBJ1-2|.
TGTGCCAGCAGTCCTTCCGGGTCCCTCTATGGCTACACCTTC
CASSPSGSLYGYTF
>TRBV14|once|TRBJ2-7|.
TGTGCCAGCAGCCAAGACCCCACTGGAGAGCAGTACTTC
CASSQDPTGEQYF
>TRBV19|.|TRBJ2-6|.
TGTGCCAGTAGTATGATTGCCTCTGGGGCCAACGTCCTGACTTTC
CASSMIASGANVLTF
>TRBV7-2|.|TRBJ1-5|.
TGTGCCAGCAGCGAAAGGGCGAGTCAGCCCCAGCATTTT
CASSERASQPQHF
>TRBV6-1|.|TRBJ2-7|TRBD2
TGTGCCAGCAGTGAAGGGGGAGGGCCTCCCTACGAGCAGTACTTC
CASSEGGGPPYEQYF
>TRBV6-4|once|TRBJ2-2|.
TGTGCCAGCAGTGTCGAAAGAGGGACCGGGGAGCTGTTTTTT
CASSVERGTGELFF
>TRBV5-1|.|TRBJ2-3|.
TGCGCCAGCACCATCAGGGACTTGCGCACAGATACGCAGTATTTT
CASTIRDLRTDTQYF
>TRBV4-1|.|TRBJ2-2|TRBD2
TGCGCCAGCAGCCAGGGGGCCTCGGGACTAGCTGCCACCGGGGAGCTGTTTTTT
CASSQGASGLAATGELFF
>TRBV7-3|.|TRBJ2-2|TRBD1
TGTGCCAGCAGCTCCGGACAGGCAGACGGGGAGCTGTTTTTT
CASSSGQADGELFF
>TRBV5-4|.|TRBJ2-1|.
TGTGCCAGCAGCCACTTTTCCGAGCGGTACAATGAGCAGTTCTTC
CASSHFSERYNEQFF
>TRBV18|.|TRBJ2-7|TRBD2
TGTGCCAGCTCACCACCCATAGCGGGCGGAATCTACGAGCAGTACTTC
CASSPPIAGGIYEQYF
>TRBV7-8|.|TRBJ1-5|.
TGTGCCAGCAGCTTAGGACAGTATAGCAATCAGCCCCAGCATTTT
CASSLGQYSNQPQHF
>TRBV28|.|TRBJ1-2|.
TGTGCCAGCAACCGCCAGGGGAGTAGGTATGGCTACACCTTC
CASNRQGSRYGYTF
>TRBV29-1|few|TRBJ1-1|.
TGCAGCGTTCGTATGAACACTGAAGCTTTCTTT
CSVRMNTEAFF
>TRBV25-1|.|TRBJ1-2|.
TGTGCCAGCAGTGAAGCAGGGGAGAGCGGCTACACCTTC
CASSEAGESGYTF
>TRBV2|.|TRBJ2-2|TRBD2
TGTGCCAGCAGCGGACTAGCGGGAGCACCCGGGGAGCTGTTTTTT
CASSGLAGAPGELFF
>TRBV11-2|.|TRBJ2-1|.
TGTGCCAGCAGCTTAGAATTGGGAGAGCAGTTCTTC
CASSLELGEQFF
>TRBV5-4|.|TRBJ2-7|.
TGTGCCAGCAGCTTGGCAGGGGTCATTAGGGAGCAGTACTTC
CASSLAGVIREQYF
>TRBV7-9|.|TRBJ2-7|.
TGTGCCAGCAGCTCCTCCCCCTACGAGCAGTACTTC
CASSSSPYEQYF
>TRBV29-1|once|TRBJ2-1|.
TGCAGCGTTTCTTCTGACTACAATGAGCAGTTCTTC
CSVSSDYNEQFF
>TRBV5-4|.|TRBJ2-3|.
TGTGCCAGCAGCCTTGAGGCAAATACGCAGTATTTT
CASSLEANTQYF